The 10 T cell receptor beta chains given below trace back to one sample, sequenced in a study of blood T cells in healthy people across ages. A second PCR of 7 to 11 cycles used a sample-barcoded 5' primer and a J-beta primer mix. One entry per CDR3 protein, called by TCRdb with MiXCR from the 5' RACE reads. The sample has around 780,000 distinct CDR3 sequences, roughly three fifths seen once. Sequenced: blood. All receptors derive from a man in his forties in good health.

This clonotype was seen only a few times. The V gene is TRBV20-1, the J gene TRBJ2-1; the D gene is possibly TRBD2 (7 bases). The CDR3 covers 10 residues. The germline gives CDR1 DFQATT, CDR2 SNEGSKA (reference sequence). The ends were cut back, 6 bases at V and 12 bases at J, with 12 bases in the middle. The CDR3 here is CSARGGAQFF. The CDR3 DNA sequence: TGCAGTGCAAGGGGGGGGGCGCAGTTCTTC.

With regard to this clonotype: The limits of the CDR3 on the DNA are not certain, so only TCRdb's listed CDR3 is given. The chain carries TRBV6-6 and TRBJ2-4; TRBD2, the table's D call, was not compared with the DNA. Germline V gene sequence: CDR1 MNHNY, CDR2 SVGAGI (reference sequence). Ends included, the CDR3 has 15 residues. This CDR3 reads CASQVASGSINERYF.

The V gene is TRBV4-3, the J gene TRBJ2-1; D is unresolved. Germline CDR1 reads LGHNA; CDR2 reads YSLEER. The germline V and J ends were trimmed by 1 base and 8 bases, with 15 bases remaining between them. CDR3 length equals 15 residues. CDR3 protein: CASSQVRNGKDEQFF. Here the CDR3 DNA reads TGCGCCAGCAGCCAAGTGAGGAACGGAAAGGATGAGCAGTTCTTC.

The chain combines TRBV3-1 with TRBJ2-1, with D possibly being TRBD2 (6 bases). This CDR3 has 16 amino acids. With 4 bases removed from V and 0 bases from J, the gap between germline ends came to 13 bases. In germline, CDR1 is LGHDT, CDR2 YNNKEL (reference sequence). This CDR3 is CASSLAGSSSYNEQFF. Here the CDR3 DNA reads TGTGCCAGCAGCCTCGCGGGGTCAAGCTCCTACAATGAGCAGTTCTTC.

The V gene is TRBV12-3 or TRBV12-4, the J gene TRBJ2-6; D is possibly TRBD1 or TRBD2 (5 bases each). The CDR3 covers 18 residues. Between the trimmed V and J ends, which lost 6 bases and 4 bases, there was a span of 22 bases. CDR3 amino acids: CASRSGHSPTGGANVLTF. The CDR3 bases are TGTGCCAGCAGATCTGGACACTCCCCAACGGGGGGGGCCAACGTCCTGACTTTC.

The gene calls are TRBV9 and TRBJ1-1; D remains unclear. CDR1 is SGDLS and CDR2 is YYNGEE in the germline V gene. This CDR3 region has 13 residues. V lost 0 bases and J lost 0, with 3 bases in between. The CDR3 sequence is CASSVVLNTEAFF. The CDR3 nucleotides read TGTGCCAGCAGCGTAGTGCTGAACACTGAAGCTTTCTTT.

V usage is TRBV7-2 and J usage is TRBJ2-7, with 8 bases identical to TRBD2. Germline V gene data show CDR1 as SGHTA and CDR2 as FQGNSA. J lost 2 bases, V lost 5 bases, and 8 bases had no gene match. This CDR3 has 15 amino acids. The CDR3 reads CASSPRPSGPYEQYF. CDR3 sequence (DNA): TGTGCCAGCAGCCCCCGGCCTAGCGGGCCCTACGAGCAGTACTTC.

This clonotype was seen only once. The V gene is TRBV14, the J gene TRBJ1-2; no reliable D call. The germline V gene has CDR1 SGHDN and CDR2 FVKESK. The CDR3 runs to 16 residues. Trimming cost V 4 bases and J 4 bases, with 19 bases left between them. CDR3 DNA sequence: TGTGCCAGCAGCCTAGACGCGGGCCTCCTCGGCTATGGCTACACCTTC. Translation: CASSLDAGLLGYGYTF. Drawing the rest from reference TRBV14 and TRBJ1-2, the complete variable domain is EAGVTQFPSHSVIEKGQTVTLRCDPISGHDNLYWYRRVMGKEIKFLLHFVKESKQDESGMPNNRFLAERTGGTYSTLKVQPAELEDSGVYFCASSLDAGLLGYGYTFGSGTRLTVV.

This chain connects TRBV6-5 to TRBJ2-1; TRBD1 matches at 7 bases. Germline V gene sequence: CDR1 MNHEY, CDR2 SVGAGI. With V trimmed by 3 bases and J by 2 bases, 4 bases remained unmatched. The CDR3 contains 15 residues. The chain's CDR3 is CASSYDRAAYNEQFF. The CDR3 coding sequence is TGTGCCAGCAGTTATGACAGGGCGGCCTACAATGAGCAGTTCTTC.

This rearrangement joins TRBV4-2 to TRBJ2-3, with TRBD2 identical over 13 bases. Germline lookup yields CDR1 LGHNA and CDR2 YNFKEQ. The V and J ends lost 2 bases and 5 bases, in that order; junction bases with no gene match: 4. This CDR3 is built from 16 residues. The CDR3 nucleotides are TGTGCCAGCAGCCAAACTAGCGGGAGGGCCGGAGATACGCAGTATTTT. Encoded protein: CASSQTSGRAGDTQYF.